The 18 T cell receptor beta chains given below trace back to one sample, sequenced in a study of T cells in women clearing cervical HPV infection. The data were produced by immunoSEQ multiplex PCR, yet TCRdb's version contains in-frame clones alone and is incomplete. This table lists tens of thousands of clones. The sequencing input was blood buffy coat. These receptors were taken from a woman aged 18-69 years with a cervical HPV16 infection that either progressed to CIN3+ or cleared (not recorded which).

Comment on this clone: The CDR3 extends 3 residues past the end of the read, so its final part is completed from the germline J gene. The J gene is TRBJ2-7, the V gene TRBV20-1; 7 positions match TRBD1. V shed 5 bases and J 1 base; nucleotides not matched to a gene: 8. This CDR3 has 14 residues. CDR1 is DFQATT, CDR2 SNEGSKA, per germline (reference sequence). CDR3 DNA, as far as it was read: TGCAGTGCTTTTCCGCCGGGACAGTCCTACGAG. Its translation is CSAFPPGQSYE. The entire CDR3 sequence reads CSAFPPGQSYEQYF.

In the case of this clone: Sequencing ends 3 residues short of the CDR3 end; the germline J gene provides the rest. The chain uses TRBV6-2 or TRBV6-3 and TRBJ2-2, with 9 bases fitting TRBD1. Germline V gene data show CDR1 as MNHEY and CDR2 as SVGEGT. The V and J ends lost 2 bases and 3 bases, in that order; junction bases with no gene match: 4. CDR3 length: 16 amino acids. CDR3 residues: CASSYAGQGYTGELFF. CDR3 bases read: TGTGCCAGCAGTTACGCCGGACAGGGGTACACCGGGGAG.

Note on this clone: The CDR3 end falls 3 residues outside the read, so it is completed with the germline J gene. The chain employs TRBV11-2 and TRBJ1-3, with D maybe TRBD1 (6 bases). CDR1 is SGHAT and CDR2 is FQNNGV in the germline V gene. The CDR3 length is 15 residues. Trimming took off 3 bases at V and 0 bases at J, with 9 bases between the two ends. The CDR3 sequence is CASSLDSISGNTIYF. Partial CDR3 DNA: TGTGCCAGCAGCTTGGACAGTATCTCTGGAAACACC.

The sequenced part of the CDR3 DNA is TGCAGTGCGCGGAGTTCACAGGGGCCCCGGTACGAG. Protein: CSARSSQGPRYE. The CDR3 as a whole reads CSARSSQGPRYEQYF. The genes are TRBV20-1 and TRBJ2-7; 7 bases are a match to TRBD1. The read terminates 3 residues before the CDR3 end, so the remaining end is supplied by the germline J gene. This CDR3 comprises 15 residues. V gave up 6 bases and J gave up 4 bases; unmatched junction bases: 15. Germline V gene lookup returns CDR1 DFQATT and CDR2 SNEGSKA (reference sequence).

CDR3 sequence reads: CASNPRGAGTGELFF. The DNA read from the CDR3 is TGTGCCAGCAACCCCCGGGGGGCCGGCACCGGGGAG. The chain employs TRBV7-2 and TRBJ2-2, with D perhaps matching TRBD2 (7 bases). The read gets to within 3 residues of the CDR3 end, and the germline J gene fills in the rest. The CDR3 loop spans 15 amino acids. Germline V gives CDR1 SGHTA, CDR2 FQGNSA. The germline V and J ends were trimmed by 7 bases and 4 bases, with 16 bases remaining between them.

Points on this clone: The CDR3 extends 3 residues past the end of the read, so its final part is completed from the germline J gene. The chain joins TRBV12-5 to TRBJ2-2, with D perhaps matching TRBD1 (5 bases). Trimming stripped 6 bases from V and 3 bases from J, with 11 bases between. Germline V gene lookup returns CDR1 LGHNT and CDR2 FRNRAP. The CDR3 extends over 14 amino acids. The chain's CDR3 is CASGHRRYTGELFF. Incomplete CDR3 DNA: TGTGCTAGTGGCCACAGGAGATACACCGGGGAG.

The CDR3 reads CASGRTSGRSEQYF. Incomplete CDR3 DNA: TGTGCTAGTGGCCGTACTAGCGGGAGGTCCGAG. This chain uses TRBV12-5 with TRBJ2-7, with 12 bases aligning to TRBD2. The CDR3 end falls 3 residues outside the read, so it is completed with the germline J gene. V dropped 6 bases and J dropped 6; count of bases not matched to a gene: 6. In germline, CDR1 is LGHNT, CDR2 FRNRAP. The CDR3 spans 14 residues.

With respect to this clone: Sequencing ends 3 residues short of the CDR3 end; the germline J gene provides the rest. The rearrangement joins TRBV30 to TRBJ2-3; D unresolved. This CDR3 is 12 amino acids long. Germline CDR1 is GTSNPN and CDR2 is SVGIG (reference sequence). Trimming stripped 0 bases from V and 2 bases from J, with 3 bases between. CDR3 bases read: TGTGCCTGGAGTGTTTACACAGATACG. Its translation is CAWSVYTDT. The whole CDR3 protein is CAWSVYTDTQYF.

Remarks on this clone: The read is 3 residues too short to cover the CDR3 end, so that end is filled in from the germline J gene. The V gene is TRBV19, the J gene TRBJ2-1; perhaps TRBD1 as D (5 bases). V was shortened by 1 base and J by 8 bases, with 12 bases between the two germline ends. This CDR3 comprises 14 residues. In germline, CDR1 is LNHDA, CDR2 SQIVND (reference sequence). CDR3 DNA, as far as it was read: TGTGCCAGTAGTATAGCAGGGATAGAGTATGAG. It is translated as CASSIAGIEYE. The complete CDR3 reads CASSIAGIEYEQFF. Complete variable domain (other parts from reference TRBV19 and TRBJ2-1): DGGITQSPKYLFRKEGQNVTLSCEQNLNHDAMYWYRQDPGQGLRLIYYSQIVNDFQKGDIAEGYSVSREKKESFPLTVTSAQKNPTAFYLCASSIAGIEYEQFFGPGTRLTVL.

Comment on this clone: The read stops 3 residues short of the end of the CDR3; the missing end is completed from the germline J gene. The rearrangement uses TRBV4-2 and TRBJ1-2, with D perhaps matching TRBD1 (6 bases). The CDR3 has 17 amino acids. V was trimmed by 0 bases and J by 6 bases, leaving 20 bases between them. CDR1 is LGHNA and CDR2 is YNFKEQ in the germline V gene. This CDR3 is CASSQENWGHWRHGYTF. Incomplete CDR3 DNA: TGTGCCAGCAGCCAAGAGAATTGGGGGCACTGGAGACATGGC.

Comment on this clone: The observed sequence ends 3 residues before the CDR3 terminus, with the missing tail filled in from the germline J gene. V gene TRBV5-1 combines with J gene TRBJ2-2; D unresolved. Trimming shortened V by 4 bases and J by 3 bases, and 19 bases separated the two germline ends. CDR3 length equals 17 residues. Germline CDR1 SGHRS, CDR2 YFSETQ. CDR3 bases read: TGCGCCAGCAGCCCTTTTCCTGGCGGCAGCGACACCGGGGAG. Protein product: CASSPFPGGSDTGE. The whole CDR3 reads CASSPFPGGSDTGELFF.

Note on this clone: The read terminates 3 residues ahead of where the CDR3 ends, so the germline J gene completes it. This chain links TRBV24-1 with TRBJ2-5; the D gene is possibly TRBD2 (6 bases). This CDR3 contains 12 residues. Trimming took off 11 bases at V and 0 bases at J, with 9 bases between the two ends. The germline V gene encodes CDR1 KGHDR and CDR2 SFDVKD. The CDR3 reads CAIGGNQETQYF. CDR3 bases read: TGTGCCATCGGGGGAAACCAAGAGACC.

On this clone itself: The read finishes 3 residues shy of the CDR3 end, and the germline J gene is used to complete it. The rearrangement links TRBV6-4 to TRBJ2-1; 10 bases fit TRBD2. The CDR3 runs to 15 residues. Germline trimming cut 2 bases from V and 4 bases from J; bases unmatched to any gene: 2. Germline CDR1 and CDR2: MRHNA and SNTAGT. The CDR3 reads CASSDETSGYNEQFF. The CDR3 bases that were read are TGTGCCAGCAGTGACGAGACTAGCGGGTACAATGAG.

Details on this clone: From the germline J gene comes the end of the CDR3, since the read stops 3 residues before it. The J gene is TRBJ1-1, the V gene TRBV5-6; no firm D call. V lost 2 bases, J lost 5 bases, and 16 bases lay in between. Germline V gives CDR1 SGHDT, CDR2 YYEEEE. This CDR3 region has 15 residues. The CDR3 is CASSFGFTIETEAFF. The DNA read from the CDR3 is TGTGCCAGCAGCTTTGGTTTTACTATCGAGACTGAA.

As to this clone: The DNA ends 3 residues before the CDR3 does, and the rest of the CDR3 is filled in from the germline J gene. The chain couples TRBV10-2 to TRBJ2-3, with TRBD2 matching 8 bases. V dropped 3 bases and J dropped 5; count of bases not matched to a gene: 13. In germline, CDR1 is WSHSY, CDR2 SAAADI. The CDR3 is made up of 17 amino acids. CDR3 DNA, as far as it was read: TGCGCCAGCAGTGATCAGAGTCGGGGGGGCCGGGGAGATACG. As protein: CASSDQSRGGRGDT. The whole CDR3 protein reads CASSDQSRGGRGDTQYF.

Note on this clone: The read ends 3 residues early relative to the CDR3; the germline J gene fills the gap. The genes are TRBV2 and TRBJ1-6, with D possibly being TRBD1 (5 bases). Germline V gives CDR1 SNHLY, CDR2 FYNNEI. This CDR3 region has 13 residues. The germline V and J ends were trimmed by 10 bases and 7 bases, with 14 bases remaining between them. CDR3 protein: CATMGGGNSPLHF. The covered CDR3 bases are TGTGCCACCATGGGGGGTGGAAATTCACCC.

Concerning this clone itself: With the read ending 3 residues before the CDR3 end, the germline J gene is used to fill in that end. The chain uses TRBV30 and TRBJ2-7; 9 bases are shared with TRBD1. Germline V gene data show CDR1 as GTSNPN and CDR2 as SVGIG (reference sequence). The CDR3 runs 14 residues. V shed 2 bases and J 4 bases; nucleotides not matched to a gene: 6. CDR3 DNA (partial): TGTGCCTGGAGTCAGGACAGGGGCCAGTACGAG. It specifies CAWSQDRGQYE. The full CDR3 sequence reads CAWSQDRGQYEQYF. The entire variable domain, with the rest obtained from reference TRBV30 and TRBJ2-7, is as follows: SQTIHQWPATLVQPVGSPLSLECTVEGTSNPNLYWYRQAAGRGLQLLFYSVGIGQISSEVPQNLSASRPQDRQFILSSKKLLLSDSGFYLCAWSQDRGQYEQYFGPGTRLTVT.

About this clone itself: Coverage ceases 3 residues before the CDR3 finishes, and the germline J gene fills in the end. The chain employs TRBV4-1 and TRBJ2-5; 8 bases are shared with TRBD2. Germline CDR1 is MGHRA and CDR2 is YSYEKL. V trimming: 1 base; J trimming: 1 base; junction bases outside the gene matches: 5. This CDR3 region has 16 residues. CDR3 sequence: CASSQGRGGFQETQYF. Incomplete CDR3 DNA: TGCGCCAGCAGCCAAGGACGGGGGGGATTCCAAGAGACC.